Below are 32 T cell receptor beta chains sequenced from a single sample in a study of cytomegalovirus exposure and HLA in healthy donors. The primer mix had 60 Vbeta and 13 Jbeta primers. Sequencing was performed with immunoSEQ multiplex PCR; in TCRdb, only in-frame clones are kept and a portion is missing. The table shows 150,000 to 200,000 clones, with 60% to 80% occurring only once. The specimen was PBMCs. The source of these receptors is a woman aged 45 to 65 in good health and CMV-seropositive.

V is TRBV15 and J is TRBJ1-5; 8 nucleotides align to TRBD1. V was clipped by 1 base and J by 1 base; unmatched bases: 0. CDR1 is LNHNV and CDR2 is YYDKDF in the germline V gene (reference sequence). The CDR3 totals 15 residues. CDR3 sequence (DNA): TGTGCCACCAGCAGAGGGACAGGGAGCAATCAGCCCCAGCATTTT. It specifies CATSRGTGSNQPQHF.

The gene calls are TRBV10-3 and TRBJ2-2; TRBD1 might be the D (6 bases). This CDR3 contains 14 residues. Trimming removed 2 bases at V and 3 bases at J, with 7 bases between. Germline CDR1 is ENHRY and CDR2 is SYGVKD. CDR3 DNA sequence: TGTGCCATCAGTGAGGGACAGTACACCGGGGAGCTGTTTTTT. It specifies CAISEGQYTGELFF.

The chain employs TRBV9 and TRBJ2-7, with 9 bases lining up with TRBD2. The germline V gene has CDR1 SGDLS and CDR2 YYNGEE. The CDR3 runs 15 residues. V shed 3 bases and J 5 bases; nucleotides not matched to a gene: 9. The CDR3 DNA reads TGTGCCAGCAGCGCCACCGGGACTAGCAACCACGAGCAGTACTTC. This codes for CASSATGTSNHEQYF. Combining the CDR3 with reference TRBV9 and TRBJ2-7 gives the whole variable domain DSGVTQTPKHLITATGQRVTLRCSPRSGDLSVYWYQQSLDQGLQFLIQYYNGEERAKGNILERFSAQQFPDLHSELNLSSLELGDSALYFCASSATGTSNHEQYFGPGTRLTVT.

About this clone itself: One end of the junction fails to match germline, which may point to a read error. Additional DNA sequences in this sample encode the identical CDR3. The V call is TRBV2, the J call TRBJ2-5; TRBD2 might be the D (5 bases). Germline values: CDR1 SNHLY, CDR2 FYNNEI. This CDR3 has 14 amino acids. CDR3 in amino acids: CASSDGASLETQYF. CDR3 DNA: TGTGCTAGCAGTGATGGAGCTAGCTTAGAGACCCAGTACTTC.

The V gene is TRBV10-3, the J gene TRBJ2-7, with no clear D. CDR3 length equals 12 residues. Trimming took off 3 bases at V and 1 base at J, with 4 bases between the two ends. From germline, CDR1 is ENHRY and CDR2 SYGVKD. CDR3 residues: CAISEASYEQYF. The CDR3 DNA follows: TGTGCCATCAGTGAAGCATCCTACGAGCAGTACTTC.

The chain links TRBV7-9 to TRBJ1-2, with TRBD1 matching 7 bases. Germline V gene sequence: CDR1 SEHNR, CDR2 FQNEAQ (reference sequence). V shed 1 base and J 6 bases; nucleotides not matched to a gene: 11. This CDR3 comprises 16 residues. CDR3 coding DNA: TGTGCCAGCAGCTTAGTAGTACAGGGGCAGAAGGATGGCTACACCTTC. Translation gives CASSLVVQGQKDGYTF.

This chain uses TRBV6-1 with TRBJ1-5; D call uncertain. Germline CDR1 and CDR2: MNHNS and SASEGT. V lost 3 bases to trimming and J lost 0 bases, with 6 bases between them. The CDR3 is 14 amino acids. The CDR3 spells CASSDGVSNQPQHF. The DNA for the CDR3 is TGTGCCAGCAGTGATGGAGTTAGCAATCAGCCCCAGCATTTT.

This chain uses TRBV7-3 with TRBJ2-6; D remains ambiguous. CDR3 size: 14 residues. Germline CDR1 and CDR2: SGHTA and FQGTGA. V was pared by 0 bases and J by 4 bases, with 4 bases between. The CDR3 DNA reads as TGTGCCAGCAGCTTAACGGCCGGGGCCAACGTCCTGACTTTC. Amino acid sequence: CASSLTAGANVLTF.

This chain joins TRBV6-5 and TRBJ2-4, with TRBD1 matching over 7 bases. This CDR3 has 15 residues. With 7 bases clipped from V and 8 bases from J, the junction kept 14 bases outside the gene matches. Germline V gene lookup returns CDR1 MNHEY and CDR2 SVGAGI. Here the CDR3 DNA reads TGTGCCAGCACCCGAACTCCCGGGACAGTGGACATTCAGTACTTC. This gives the protein CASTRTPGTVDIQYF.

In this sample, this clone turned up once. The genes are TRBV7-6 and TRBJ1-3; 8 bases match TRBD1. The CDR3 loop spans 16 amino acids. The trim removed 3 bases at V and 1 base at J, leaving 5 bases unmatched. CDR1 is SGHVS and CDR2 is FNYEAQ in the germline V gene. The CDR3 loop reads CASSLAGGESGNTIYF. CDR3 sequence (DNA): TGTGCCAGCAGCTTGGCAGGGGGCGAATCTGGAAACACCATATATTTT.

The chain recombines TRBV18 with TRBJ2-6; TRBD1 matches at 9 bases. With V trimmed by 0 bases and J by 0 bases, 6 bases remained unmatched. This CDR3 comprises 19 residues. The V gene's germline CDR1 is KGHSH and CDR2 LQKENI. Here the CDR3 reads CASSPPIGTGISGANVLTF. DNA for the CDR3: TGTGCCAGCTCACCACCAATCGGGACAGGGATCTCTGGGGCCAACGTCCTGACTTTC.

This clone was seen a handful of times. The chain recombines TRBV11-2 with TRBJ2-7; possibly TRBD2 for D (5 bases). This CDR3 is built from 12 residues. V was clipped by 5 bases and J by 4 bases, with 9 bases between them. Germline-derived CDR1 and CDR2 are SGHAT and FQNNGV. The CDR3 sequence is CASSISVYEQYF. For the CDR3, the DNA is TGTGCCAGCAGCATTAGCGTTTACGAGCAGTACTTC.

This clone was detected only a few times. This chain joins TRBV9 and TRBJ1-1; D is uncertain. CDR1 and CDR2 from the germline V gene are SGDLS and YYNGEE. The length of the CDR3 is 15 residues. V gave up 4 bases and J gave up 0 bases, with 13 bases separating them. The CDR3 DNA reads TGTGCCAGCAGCCTAGGACTAATGATGAACACTGAAGCTTTCTTT. Translated: CASSLGLMMNTEAFF.

The chain uses TRBV27 and TRBJ1-6; D ambiguous. The V gene lost 8 bases and the J gene lost 6 bases, with 14 bases spanning the gap. Germline CDR1 and CDR2: MNHEY and SMNVEV (reference sequence). The CDR3 loop spans 14 amino acids. DNA of the CDR3: TGTGCCAGCTGCCCAATTGGGCGTAATTCACCCCTCCACTTT. It specifies CASCPIGRNSPLHF.

The J gene is TRBJ2-3, the V gene TRBV6-1; possibly TRBD2 for D (7 bases). Deletions cut 4 bases from V and 4 bases from J, with 24 bases between. Germline V gene data show CDR1 as MNHNS and CDR2 as SASEGT. The CDR3 runs 18 residues. DNA for the CDR3: TGTGCCAGCAGTGGCCCGGGGAGAGGGGGGGCGGGGGCAGATACGCAGTATTTT. Translated: CASSGPGRGGAGADTQYF.

In this sample, this clone turned up once. The rearrangement uses TRBV2 and TRBJ1-1; the D gene is possibly TRBD1 (5 bases). Germline V gene lookup returns CDR1 SNHLY and CDR2 FYNNEI. This CDR3 has 13 residues. Trimming removed 10 bases at V and 3 bases at J, with 15 bases between. The CDR3 sequence is CATAQIRDTEAFF. In DNA, the CDR3 is TGTGCCACCGCTCAGATCAGGGACACTGAAGCTTTCTTT. Based on the CDR3 plus reference TRBV2 and TRBJ1-1, the full variable domain is EPEVTQTPSHQVTQMGQEVILRCVPISNHLYFYWYRQILGQKVEFLVSFYNNEISEKSEIFDDQFSVERPDGSNFTLKIRSTKLEDSAMYFCATAQIRDTEAFFGQGTRLTVV.

The chain couples TRBV2 to TRBJ1-6, with D hard to call. The germline gives CDR1 SNHLY, CDR2 FYNNEI. Trimming shortened V by 2 bases and J by 5 bases, and 7 bases separated the two germline ends. The CDR3 spans 14 residues. The CDR3 loop reads CASSEISNNSPLHF. CDR3 nucleotides: TGTGCCAGCAGTGAAATCAGTAATAATTCACCCCTCCACTTT.

The chain has TRBV30 and TRBJ2-7; 8 nucleotides match TRBD2. V shed 0 bases and J 0 bases; nucleotides not matched to a gene: 7. Germline CDR1 GTSNPN, CDR2 SVGIG (reference sequence). The CDR3 consists of 16 residues. The CDR3 sequence: CAWSVRRGTSSYEQYF. In nucleotides, the CDR3 is TGTGCCTGGAGTGTAAGGAGGGGGACTAGCTCCTACGAGCAGTACTTC.

Remarks on this clone: Other nucleotide sequences from this sample produce the same CDR3. This chain joins TRBV6-6 and TRBJ2-5; no definite D call. Trimming stripped 6 bases from V and 5 bases from J, with 4 bases between. CDR1 is MNHNY, CDR2 SVGAGI, per germline (reference sequence). The CDR3 has 10 amino acids. The CDR3 loop reads CASSRETQYF. DNA of the CDR3: TGTGCCAGCAGCCGGGAGACCCAGTACTTC.

The rearrangement links TRBV5-3 to TRBJ2-7, with D possibly being TRBD2 (5 bases). TRBV5-3 is flagged as an ORF with uncertain function. The CDR3 runs to 14 residues. Trimming shortened V by 4 bases and J by 5 bases, and 16 bases separated the two germline ends. CDR3: CARSPLGGSNEQYF. CDR3 nucleotides: TGTGCCAGAAGCCCATTAGGAGGAAGTAACGAGCAGTACTTC.

The DNA for the CDR3 is TGTGCCTGCCTGTCCCCCCCTGGACAGGGTAGAGCCAAAAACATTCAGTACTTC. It encodes CACLSPPGQGRAKNIQYF. V is TRBV30 and J is TRBJ2-4; TRBD1 matches at 8 bases. The CDR3 has 18 amino acids. V shed 6 bases and J 0 bases; nucleotides not matched to a gene: 16. The germline CDR1 and CDR2 sequences are GTSNPN and SVGIG (reference sequence).

The chain has TRBV27 and TRBJ1-1; no clear D gene. Germline CDR1 MNHEY, CDR2 SMNVEV (reference sequence). This CDR3 region has 14 residues. V lost 7 bases to trimming and J lost 0 bases, with 12 bases between them. CDR3 protein: CASTSGLMNTEAFF. The CDR3 DNA sequence: TGTGCCAGCACCTCAGGACTGATGAACACTGAAGCTTTCTTT.

For this clone: The junction departs from the called germline gene at one end, perhaps through a read error. The chain has TRBV7-7 and TRBJ2-2; D remains unclear. The CDR3 spans 14 residues. Germline V gene sequence: CDR1 SSHAT, CDR2 FNYEAQ (reference sequence). The DNA of the CDR3 is TGTGCTAGCAAACCCGCTACCCACACCGGGGAGCTGTTTTTT. It codes for CASKPATHTGELFF. The variable domain in full, completed from reference TRBV7-7 and TRBJ2-2, reads GAGVSQSPRYKVTKRGQDVTLRCDPISSHATLYWYQQALGQGPEFLTYFNYEAQPDKSGLPSDRFSAERPEGSISTLTIQRTEQRDSAMYRCASKPATHTGELFFGEGSRLTVL.

In this sample, this clone turned up once. V is TRBV27 and J is TRBJ2-7; 9 bases align to TRBD1. V shed 5 bases, J shed 1 base, and the junction held 6 bases outside the gene matches. The CDR3 spans 15 residues. Germline CDR1 reads MNHEY; CDR2 reads SMNVEV (reference sequence). This CDR3 reads CASSLGTGLSYEQYF. The CDR3, as DNA: TGTGCCAGCAGTCTCGGGACAGGGTTATCCTACGAGCAGTACTTC.

The CDR3 protein is CASSLDRGPETQYF. The CDR3 coding sequence is TGTGCCAGCAGCTTAGATAGGGGGCCAGAGACCCAGTACTTC. V gene TRBV7-8 combines with J gene TRBJ2-5; 7 nucleotides match TRBD1. The CDR3 extends over 14 amino acids. The trim removed 1 base at V and 4 bases at J, leaving 3 bases unmatched. CDR1 and CDR2 (germline): SGHVS, FQNEAQ.

V usage is TRBV4-1 and J usage is TRBJ2-6; D is ambiguous. Trimming removed 2 bases from V and 0 bases from J, with 11 bases in between. Per germline, CDR1 MGHRA and CDR2 YSYEKL. CDR3 size: 17 residues. CDR3 amino acids: CASSQPRTGSGANVLTF. In nucleotides, the CDR3 is TGCGCCAGCAGCCAACCCCGCACGGGCTCTGGGGCCAACGTCCTGACTTTC.

In this sample, this clone turned up a few times. This chain joins TRBV6-5 and TRBJ1-1; tentatively, D is TRBD1 (5 bases). Trimming cost V 0 bases and J 7 bases, with 9 bases left between them. The length of the CDR3 is 13 residues. Per germline, CDR1 MNHEY and CDR2 SVGAGI. CDR3 sequence: CASSYSSGGEAFF. CDR3 sequence (DNA): TGTGCCAGCAGTTACTCGAGCGGGGGTGAAGCTTTCTTT.

This clone is a singleton in its sample. The chain couples TRBV5-1 to TRBJ2-3, with TRBD1 matching over 7 bases. The CDR3 length is 16 residues. Trimming cost V 3 bases and J 5 bases; bases outside gene matches: 12. Germline V CDR1 and CDR2: SGHRS, YFSETQ. The CDR3, as DNA: TGCGCCAGCAGCTCGCCCTCGACAGGGTCGCGAGATACGCAGTATTTT. This gives the protein CASSSPSTGSRDTQYF.

This rearrangement joins TRBV6-5 to TRBJ2-1; possible D gene TRBD1, 6 bases. Germline V CDR1 and CDR2: MNHEY, SVGAGI. This CDR3 is built from 12 residues. V dropped 5 bases and J dropped 10 bases, with 12 bases sitting between them. The CDR3 bases are TGTGCCAGCAGTACAGGGTTTGGAGAGCAGTTCTTC. Encoded protein: CASSTGFGEQFF.

The J gene is TRBJ2-1, the V gene TRBV2; TRBD1 matches at 11 bases. CDR1 is SNHLY, CDR2 FYNNEI, per germline. The CDR3 totals 14 residues. With V trimmed by 7 bases and J by 7 bases, 6 bases remained unmatched. CDR3 sequence reads: CASNPGTGGNEQFF. CDR3 DNA sequence: TGTGCCAGCAACCCCGGGACAGGGGGAAATGAGCAGTTCTTC.

This chain uses TRBV11-2 with TRBJ2-1, with a tentative D call TRBD2 (6 bases). The CDR3 is 13 amino acids. CDR1 is SGHAT, CDR2 FQNNGV, per germline. V was clipped by 1 base and J by 10 bases, with 11 bases between them. CDR3 loop: CASSLASGVEQFF. The DNA of the CDR3 is TGTGCCAGCAGCTTAGCGTCGGGGGTCGAGCAGTTCTTC.

The CDR3 DNA is TGCGCCAGCAGCGGACGGACAGGGGGGGACGAGCAGTACTTC. Translation gives CASSGRTGGDEQYF. The genes are TRBV5-1 and TRBJ2-7; 10 bases are a match to TRBD1. V lost 4 bases and J lost 5; bases outside the gene matches: 6. The germline V gene encodes CDR1 SGHRS and CDR2 YFSETQ. This CDR3 has 14 amino acids.